The present T cell receptor beta chain was sequenced within a study of response to subunit inactivated influenza vaccine. TCRdb re-analysed the RT-PCR reads in MiXCR, keeping a single row per CDR3 protein. The sample consists of more than 700,000 distinct CDR3 sequences, approximately 21% of them appearing once. V dropped 3 bases and J dropped 2 bases, with 11 bases sitting between them. CDR1 SGHDN and CDR2 FVKESK come from the germline V gene. The CDR3 consists of 14 residues. This clonotype was sampled from a middle-aged man who received an inactivated influenza vaccine. Specimen: PBMCs from blood, collected less than 6 days after vaccination. This sequence joins TRBV14 and TRBJ2-7; D not certain. The CDR3 nucleotides are TGTGCCAGCAGCCAGGACCGAACCCCCTACGAGCAGTACTTC. Translation: CASSQDRTPYEQYF.